This TCR beta chain came from a study of shared clonotypes between healthy human individuals. The protocol was immunoSEQ multiplex PCR, while the TCRdb copy is restricted to in-frame clones and leaves out a portion. The repertoire consists of 2,100,000 or so clones, with approximately 94% occurring once and the leading ten covering over 0.1%. With 0 bases removed from V and 4 bases from J, the gap between germline ends came to 5 bases. This CDR3 is built from 13 residues. Germline V lookup: CDR1 SGHNT, CDR2 YYREEE (reference sequence). There were no recent acute infections or vaccinations among the donors, who were healthy HIV-negative adults. Note on this clone: Within the sample, other DNA sequences also encode this same CDR3.

The source material was naive CD4+ T cells sorted from blood. Subset denoted: CD45RA+ positively selected. This receptor was identified in a man aged 18 to 30 in good health. The genes are TRBV5-4 and TRBJ2-1; D remains unclear. The CDR3 loop is CASSLGLYNEQFF. DNA for the CDR3: TGTGCCAGCAGCTTGGGCCTTTACAATGAGCAGTTCTTC.